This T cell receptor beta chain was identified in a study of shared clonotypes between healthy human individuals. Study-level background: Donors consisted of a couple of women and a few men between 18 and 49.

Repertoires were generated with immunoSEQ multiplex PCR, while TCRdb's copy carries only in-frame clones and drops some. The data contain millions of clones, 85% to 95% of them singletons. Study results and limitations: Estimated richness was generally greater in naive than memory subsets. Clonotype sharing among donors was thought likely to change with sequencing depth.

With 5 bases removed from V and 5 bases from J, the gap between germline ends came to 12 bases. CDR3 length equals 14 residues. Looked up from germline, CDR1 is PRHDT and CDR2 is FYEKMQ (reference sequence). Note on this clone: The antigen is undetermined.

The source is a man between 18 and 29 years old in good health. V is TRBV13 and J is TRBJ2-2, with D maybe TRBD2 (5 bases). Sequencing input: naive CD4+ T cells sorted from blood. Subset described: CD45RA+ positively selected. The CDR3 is CASSPSQRTGELFF. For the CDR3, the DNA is TGTGCCAGCAGCCCTAGCCAAAGGACCGGGGAGCTGTTTTTT.